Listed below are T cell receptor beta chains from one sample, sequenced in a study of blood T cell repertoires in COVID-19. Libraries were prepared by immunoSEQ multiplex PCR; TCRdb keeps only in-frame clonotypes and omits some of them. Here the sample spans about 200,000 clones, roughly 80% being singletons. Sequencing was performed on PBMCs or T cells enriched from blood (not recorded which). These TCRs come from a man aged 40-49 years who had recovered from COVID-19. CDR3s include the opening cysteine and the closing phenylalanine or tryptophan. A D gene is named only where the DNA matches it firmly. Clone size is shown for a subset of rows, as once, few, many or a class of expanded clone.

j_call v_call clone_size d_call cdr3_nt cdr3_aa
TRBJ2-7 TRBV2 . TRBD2 TGTGCCAGCAGGAGACTAGCGGGGACAAACTCCTACGAGCAGTACTTC CASRRLAGTNSYEQYF
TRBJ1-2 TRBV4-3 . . TGCGCCAGCAGCCAAGATTGGGTGGAGGAGCGTGGCTACACCTTC CASSQDWVEERGYTF
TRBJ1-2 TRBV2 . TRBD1 TGTGCCAGCAGTGCGGGGACAGGGGCGACAATCTATGGCTACACCTTC CASSAGTGATIYGYTF
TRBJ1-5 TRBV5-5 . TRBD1 TGTGCCAGCAGCATCGGACAGGGCAATCAGCCCCAGCATTTT CASSIGQGNQPQHF
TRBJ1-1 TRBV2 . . TGTGCCAGCAGTCCAAGGACAGTAAACACTGAAGCTTTCTTT CASSPRTVNTEAFF
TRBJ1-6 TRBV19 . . TGTGCCAGTAGTATAGGGGAGTCACCCCTCCACTTT CASSIGESPLHF
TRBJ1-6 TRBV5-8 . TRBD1 TGTGCCAGCAGCTTGGTGGGGACAGCCATACCACCCCTCCACTTT CASSLVGTAIPPLHF
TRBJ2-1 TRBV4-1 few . TGCGCCAGCAGCCCCCAGTTGGGAGGAATCAACAATGAGCAGTTCTTC CASSPQLGGINNEQFF
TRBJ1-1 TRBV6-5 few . TGTGCCAGCAGTTCCGACCGGAGACAGGTTGTAGCAGCTTTCTTT CASSSDRRQVVAAFF
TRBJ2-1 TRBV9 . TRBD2 TGTGCCAGCAGCGTCTCCAGCGGGATCTACAATGAGCAGTTCTTC CASSVSSGIYNEQFF
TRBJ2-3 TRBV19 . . TGTGCCAGTAGTGAGGACAGTTTCACAGATACGCAGTATTTT CASSEDSFTDTQYF
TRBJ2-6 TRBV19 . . TGTGCCAGTAGTATTCAGGTGGGGGCCAACGTCCTGACTTTC CASSIQVGANVLTF
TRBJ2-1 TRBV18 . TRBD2 TGTGCCAGCTCACTGGGGACTAGCGGGAGGATATCATTCCGGGAGCAGTTCTTC CASSLGTSGRISFREQFF
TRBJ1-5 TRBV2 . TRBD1 TGTGCCAGCAGCCAAGCCGGGACAGGGGATCAGCCCCAGCATTTT CASSQAGTGDQPQHF
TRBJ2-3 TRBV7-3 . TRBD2 TGTGCCAGCAGCTTAGGTGTCCAGCGGGACACAGATACGCAGTATTTT CASSLGVQRDTDTQYF
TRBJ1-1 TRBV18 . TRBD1 TGTGCCAGCTCACTAGGACAGGTGGAGAACACTGAAGCTTTCTTT CASSLGQVENTEAFF
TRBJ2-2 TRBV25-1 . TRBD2 TGTGCCAGCAGTGCGACAGTGACTAGCGGGAGGGCCGGGGAGCTGTTTTTT CASSATVTSGRAGELFF
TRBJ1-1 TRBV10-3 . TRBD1 TGTGCCATCAGATCGGACAGGGGGCGAACTGAAGCTTTCTTT CAIRSDRGRTEAFF
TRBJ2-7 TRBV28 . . TGTGCCAGCAGGTCCCTTTCGGGAGTCTACGAGCAGTACTTC CASRSLSGVYEQYF
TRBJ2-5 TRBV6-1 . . TGTGCCAGCAGTGAATTGACTGCACAAGAGACCCAGTACTTC CASSELTAQETQYF
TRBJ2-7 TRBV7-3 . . TGTGCCAGCAGCGCACGAACAGGGTCAATCTCCTACGAGCAGTACTTC CASSARTGSISYEQYF
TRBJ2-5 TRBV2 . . TGTGCCATTATTGAGGCATACCAAGAGACCCAGTACTTC CAIIEAYQETQYF
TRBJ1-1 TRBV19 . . TGTGCCAGTAGGAAGGACGGGGGGAACACTGAAGCTTTCTTT CASRKDGGNTEAFF
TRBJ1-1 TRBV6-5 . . TGTGCCAGCAGTTACTCGAGGGAGAACACTGAAGCTTTCTTT CASSYSRENTEAFF
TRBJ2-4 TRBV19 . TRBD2 TGTGCCAGTAGTATAGAAGCTAGCGGGAGGGGCGGCATTCAGTACTTC CASSIEASGRGGIQYF
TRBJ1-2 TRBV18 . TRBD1 TGTGCCAGCTCCCCGGGACAGGGGTCGGTTGGCTACACCTTC CASSPGQGSVGYTF
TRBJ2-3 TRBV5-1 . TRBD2 TGCGCCAGCAGCTTGGCCGGGGGGACAGATACGCAGTATTTT CASSLAGGTDTQYF
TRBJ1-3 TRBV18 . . TGTGCCAGCGTTCCAGGGGTCTCGGGAAACACCATATATTTT CASVPGVSGNTIYF
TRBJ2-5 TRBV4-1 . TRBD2 TGCGCCAGCAGCCTCGGGGGGATACCGTCCGAGACCCAGTACTTC CASSLGGIPSETQYF